These T cell receptor beta chains were read from a single sample in a study of PD-1 blockade in classical Hodgkin lymphoma. Using immunoSEQ multiplex PCR, the repertoire was profiled, and TCRdb retains in-frame clones only, with some absent. The sample consists of 50,000 to 65,000 clones, 88% of them appearing once. The sequences come from peripheral blood mononuclear cells (PBMCs), collected before the second cycle of nivolumab. Receptors were obtained from a human donor with classical Hodgkin lymphoma. CDR3s include the opening cysteine and the closing phenylalanine or tryptophan. A D gene is named only where the DNA matches it firmly. Clone size is shown for a subset of rows, as once, few, many or a class of expanded clone.

d_call: TRBD1
clone_size: NA
cdr3_length: 15
v_call: TRBV5-1
j_call: TRBJ1-4
cdr3_nt: TGCGCCAGCAGCTTGGAGGGGACAGGTCTTGAAAAACTGTTTTTT
cdr3_aa: CASSLEGTGLEKLFF

d_call: NA
clone_size: NA
cdr3_length: 14
v_call: TRBV4-1
j_call: TRBJ2-7
cdr3_nt: TGCGCCAGCAGCCCCCGACAGGCGAACTACGAGCAGTACTTC
cdr3_aa: CASSPRQANYEQYF

d_call: NA
clone_size: NA
cdr3_length: 17
v_call: TRBV2
j_call: TRBJ2-4
cdr3_nt: TGTGCCAGCAGTGAAGCGCTAGGACTTCTAGCCAAAAACATTCAGTACTTC
cdr3_aa: CASSEALGLLAKNIQYF

d_call: NA
clone_size: NA
cdr3_length: 17
v_call: TRBV5-1
j_call: TRBJ1-1
cdr3_nt: TGCGCCAGCAGCTTGAACGCTTTAGCAAGTTTGGGCACTGAAGCTTTCTTT
cdr3_aa: CASSLNALASLGTEAFF

d_call: NA
clone_size: NA
cdr3_length: 14
v_call: TRBV6-5
j_call: TRBJ1-3
cdr3_nt: TGTGCCAGCAGGAAAGGGAACTCTGGAAACACCATATATTTT
cdr3_aa: CASRKGNSGNTIYF

d_call: TRBD1
clone_size: NA
cdr3_length: 14
v_call: TRBV5-1
j_call: TRBJ1-1
cdr3_nt: TGCGCCAGCAGCGTCGAACAGGGGTACACTGAAGCTTTCTTT
cdr3_aa: CASSVEQGYTEAFF

d_call: TRBD2
clone_size: NA
cdr3_length: 16
v_call: TRBV6-1
j_call: TRBJ2-1
cdr3_nt: TGTGCCAGCAGTGAAAGGGGCGGGGGTCTCTCCGATGAGCAGTTCTTC
cdr3_aa: CASSERGGGLSDEQFF

d_call: TRBD1
clone_size: few
cdr3_length: 15
v_call: TRBV2
j_call: TRBJ1-4
cdr3_nt: TGTGCCAGCAGTGAACACGGCAGGGGGAATGAAAAACTGTTTTTT
cdr3_aa: CASSEHGRGNEKLFF

d_call: TRBD1
clone_size: few
cdr3_length: 13
v_call: TRBV19
j_call: TRBJ1-6
cdr3_nt: TGTGCCAGTACTCCCCAGGGGGGATCACCCCTCCACTTT
cdr3_aa: CASTPQGGSPLHF

d_call: NA
clone_size: NA
cdr3_length: 13
v_call: TRBV19
j_call: TRBJ1-5
cdr3_nt: TGTGCCAGTAGTGTGCAGGGCGGTCAGCCCCAGCATTTT
cdr3_aa: CASSVQGGQPQHF

d_call: TRBD1
clone_size: NA
cdr3_length: 14
v_call: TRBV30
j_call: TRBJ1-4
cdr3_nt: TGTGCCTGGGATACGACAGGGGGTAATGAAAAACTGTTTTTT
cdr3_aa: CAWDTTGGNEKLFF

d_call: NA
clone_size: NA
cdr3_length: 15
v_call: TRBV10-3
j_call: TRBJ2-2
cdr3_nt: TGTGCCATCAGGACCGGGACGGCGAACACCGGGGAGCTGTTTTTT
cdr3_aa: CAIRTGTANTGELFF

d_call: NA
clone_size: NA
cdr3_length: 12
v_call: TRBV9
j_call: TRBJ1-3
cdr3_nt: TGTGCCAGCAGCGGATCTGGAAACACCATATATTTT
cdr3_aa: CASSGSGNTIYF

d_call: TRBD1
clone_size: few
cdr3_length: 16
v_call: TRBV9
j_call: TRBJ2-7
cdr3_nt: TGTGCCAGCAGCCCCCCCCCGGGGGACAGGGGTTACGAGCAGTACTTC
cdr3_aa: CASSPPPGDRGYEQYF

d_call: NA
clone_size: NA
cdr3_length: 13
v_call: TRBV6-5
j_call: TRBJ2-7
cdr3_nt: TGTGCCAGCAGACGCGACATCTCCTACGAGCAGTACTTC
cdr3_aa: CASRRDISYEQYF

d_call: TRBD1
clone_size: NA
cdr3_length: 14
v_call: TRBV6-5
j_call: TRBJ1-1
cdr3_nt: TGTGCCAGCAGTAGCATGACAGGGGTTACTGAAGCTTTCTTT
cdr3_aa: CASSSMTGVTEAFF

d_call: NA
clone_size: NA
cdr3_length: 14
v_call: TRBV7-9
j_call: TRBJ2-7
cdr3_nt: TGTGCCAGCAGCCGCCTAGGTGGGTCCTACGAGCAGTACTTC
cdr3_aa: CASSRLGGSYEQYF

d_call: NA
clone_size: NA
cdr3_length: 14
v_call: TRBV5-1
j_call: TRBJ1-3
cdr3_nt: TGCGCCAGCAGTATTGGGGGACCTGGAAACACCATATATTTT
cdr3_aa: CASSIGGPGNTIYF

d_call: NA
clone_size: NA
cdr3_length: 13
v_call: TRBV7-8
j_call: TRBJ1-5
cdr3_nt: TGTGCCAGCAGCTTACGGGGAGGCCAGCCCCAGCATTTT
cdr3_aa: CASSLRGGQPQHF

d_call: TRBD1
clone_size: NA
cdr3_length: 14
v_call: TRBV6-1
j_call: TRBJ1-2
cdr3_nt: TGTGCCAGCAGTGAAGGACAGGGATGGGAAGGCTACACCTTC
cdr3_aa: CASSEGQGWEGYTF

d_call: TRBD1
clone_size: NA
cdr3_length: 15
v_call: TRBV2
j_call: TRBJ1-5
cdr3_nt: TGTGCCAGCAGAGACAGGGTTAAGGTGGATCAGCCCCAGCATTTT
cdr3_aa: CASRDRVKVDQPQHF

d_call: TRBD2
clone_size: NA
cdr3_length: 17
v_call: TRBV19
j_call: TRBJ2-1
cdr3_nt: TGTGCCAGCCGACTAGCGGGGGGGCCATCGGCTAACAATGAGCAGTTCTTC
cdr3_aa: CASRLAGGPSANNEQFF

d_call: NA
clone_size: NA
cdr3_length: 15
v_call: TRBV5-1
j_call: TRBJ1-1
cdr3_nt: TGCGCCAGCAGCTTGGCTGGGGCACGGAACACTGAAGCTTTCTTT
cdr3_aa: CASSLAGARNTEAFF

d_call: NA
clone_size: NA
cdr3_length: 15
v_call: TRBV28
j_call: TRBJ1-5
cdr3_nt: TGTGCCAGCACCGTGACCGATAATAGCAATCAGCCCCAGCATTTT
cdr3_aa: CASTVTDNSNQPQHF

d_call: NA
clone_size: few
cdr3_length: 14
v_call: TRBV30
j_call: TRBJ1-1
cdr3_nt: TGTGCCTGGAGTGTGGTCGGGGGAAACACTGAAGCTTTCTTT
cdr3_aa: CAWSVVGGNTEAFF

d_call: TRBD1
clone_size: NA
cdr3_length: 14
v_call: TRBV6-6
j_call: TRBJ2-1
cdr3_nt: TGTGCCAGCAGTTGGGACAGGGGCAACAATGAGCAGTTCTTC
cdr3_aa: CASSWDRGNNEQFF

d_call: NA
clone_size: NA
cdr3_length: 13
v_call: TRBV30
j_call: TRBJ2-7
cdr3_nt: TGTGCCTGGAGTGTAGTCGGGGCGGGGGAGCAGTACTTC
cdr3_aa: CAWSVVGAGEQYF

d_call: TRBD1
clone_size: NA
cdr3_length: 15
v_call: TRBV2
j_call: TRBJ2-7
cdr3_nt: TGTGCCAGCCTCAGCACCGGGACAGGGCGTTACGAGCAGTACTTC
cdr3_aa: CASLSTGTGRYEQYF

d_call: NA
clone_size: NA
cdr3_length: 15
v_call: TRBV7-9
j_call: TRBJ1-4
cdr3_nt: TGTGCCAGCAGATATTCGACAGAACCTAATGAAAAACTGTTTTTT
cdr3_aa: CASRYSTEPNEKLFF

d_call: TRBD1
clone_size: NA
cdr3_length: 14
v_call: TRBV6-1
j_call: TRBJ2-7
cdr3_nt: TGTGCCAGCAGCCGATGGACAGGACACGGCGAGCAGTACTTC
cdr3_aa: CASSRWTGHGEQYF

d_call: NA
clone_size: NA
cdr3_length: 13
v_call: TRBV2
j_call: TRBJ2-7
cdr3_nt: TGTGCCATATTAGGTGTGCGGGCCAACGAGCAGTACTTC
cdr3_aa: CAILGVRANEQYF

d_call: TRBD1
clone_size: NA
cdr3_length: 15
v_call: TRBV11-2
j_call: TRBJ2-7
cdr3_nt: TGTGCCAGCAGCTTAGCCACAGGGGGCTCCTACGAGCAGTACTTC
cdr3_aa: CASSLATGGSYEQYF

d_call: NA
clone_size: NA
cdr3_length: 15
v_call: TRBV6-5
j_call: TRBJ2-2
cdr3_nt: TGTGCCAGCAGTCCGCGACAGAAAAACACCGGGGAGCTGTTTTTT
cdr3_aa: CASSPRQKNTGELFF

d_call: NA
clone_size: once
cdr3_length: 14
v_call: TRBV5-1
j_call: TRBJ1-5
cdr3_nt: TGCGCCAGCAGCTTGGACGGGGGGTATCAGCCCCAGCATTTT
cdr3_aa: CASSLDGGYQPQHF

d_call: NA
clone_size: NA
cdr3_length: 14
v_call: TRBV29-1
j_call: TRBJ1-2
cdr3_nt: TGCAGCGCCCCTATGAGGGGCAGAGACTATGGCTACACCTTC
cdr3_aa: CSAPMRGRDYGYTF

d_call: NA
clone_size: NA
cdr3_length: 13
v_call: TRBV9
j_call: TRBJ2-5
cdr3_nt: TGTGCCAGCAGCAGGACGGTCCAAGAGACCCAGTACTTC
cdr3_aa: CASSRTVQETQYF

d_call: NA
clone_size: NA
cdr3_length: 14
v_call: TRBV5-1
j_call: TRBJ1-4
cdr3_nt: TGCGCCAGCAGCTTCGGGAGGGGGAATGAAAAACTGTTTTTT
cdr3_aa: CASSFGRGNEKLFF

d_call: TRBD2
clone_size: NA
cdr3_length: 14
v_call: TRBV5-1
j_call: TRBJ2-3
cdr3_nt: TGCGCCAGCAGCTTTGGGCTAGCGGCAGATACGCAGTATTTT
cdr3_aa: CASSFGLAADTQYF

d_call: NA
clone_size: few
cdr3_length: 12
v_call: TRBV9
j_call: TRBJ2-7
cdr3_nt: TGTGCCAGCAGCCGTTCCAATTACGAGCAGTACTTC
cdr3_aa: CASSRSNYEQYF

d_call: TRBD1
clone_size: NA
cdr3_length: 15
v_call: TRBV29-1
j_call: TRBJ2-5
cdr3_nt: TGCAGCGTTACCCCGCAGGGGGCCGTTTGGGAGACCCAGTACTTC
cdr3_aa: CSVTPQGAVWETQYF

d_call: NA
clone_size: NA
cdr3_length: 11
v_call: TRBV5-1
j_call: TRBJ2-7
cdr3_nt: TGCGCCAGCAGCCCCTCCTACGAGCAGTACTTC
cdr3_aa: CASSPSYEQYF

d_call: TRBD2
clone_size: NA
cdr3_length: 15
v_call: TRBV28
j_call: TRBJ2-3
cdr3_nt: TGTGCCAGCAGTCTTCCGGGGGGTCCCACAGATACGCAGTATTTT
cdr3_aa: CASSLPGGPTDTQYF

d_call: TRBD2
clone_size: NA
cdr3_length: 15
v_call: TRBV6-5
j_call: TRBJ2-1
cdr3_nt: TGTGCCAGCAGTCCATCTAGCGGGGGCTACAATGAGCAGTTCTTC
cdr3_aa: CASSPSSGGYNEQFF

d_call: NA
clone_size: NA
cdr3_length: 14
v_call: TRBV5-1
j_call: TRBJ2-5
cdr3_nt: TGCGCCAGCAGCTTCCGGGACTTCTCCCCGAAGCAGTACTTC
cdr3_aa: CASSFRDFSPKQYF

d_call: TRBD2
clone_size: NA
cdr3_length: 17
v_call: TRBV30
j_call: TRBJ2-3
cdr3_nt: TGTGCCTGGTCAACGGGGACTAGCGGGGGGGCTCGGGATACGCAGTATTTT
cdr3_aa: CAWSTGTSGGARDTQYF

d_call: NA
clone_size: NA
cdr3_length: 15
v_call: TRBV5-1
j_call: TRBJ2-3
cdr3_nt: TGCGCCAGCAGCCCCGGCCAGCCTGGGGCAGATACGCAGTATTTT
cdr3_aa: CASSPGQPGADTQYF